This passage covers 8 T cell receptor beta chains from one sample sequenced in a study of blood T cell repertoires in COVID-19. Sequencing was performed with immunoSEQ multiplex PCR; in TCRdb, only in-frame clones are kept and a portion is missing. The sample lists about 59,000 clones, around 80% occurring once. Sequenced sample: peripheral blood. The receptors here all came from a man aged 60-69 years with acute or convalescent COVID-19.

This clone was detected only a few times. This chain links TRBV4-2 with TRBJ2-1; D may be TRBD2 (7 bases). Per the germline V gene, CDR1 is LGHNA and CDR2 is YNFKEQ. The V gene lost 0 bases and the J gene lost 9 bases, with 15 bases spanning the gap. This CDR3 region has 15 residues. The CDR3 DNA follows: TGTGCCAGCAGCCAAGATATTTTTCGGGGGGCTGAGCAGTTCTTC. Protein product: CASSQDIFRGAEQFF.

Here the CDR3 DNA reads TGTGCCACCAGCAGATTACCAACTTCGGGGGGTTTGTCCTACGAGCAGTACTTC. Its protein is CATSRLPTSGGLSYEQYF. This chain links TRBV15 with TRBJ2-7; 7 nucleotides match TRBD2. Germline CDR1 LNHNV, CDR2 YYDKDF (reference sequence). V lost 2 bases to trimming and J lost 1 base; unmatched junction nucleotides: 14. This CDR3 comprises 18 residues. The full variable domain, in which reference TRBV15 and TRBJ2-7 provide the parts outside the CDR3, is DAMVIQNPRYQVTQFGKPVTLSCSQTLNHNVMYWYQQKSSQAPKLLFHYYDKDFNNEADTPDNFQSRRPNTSFCFLDIRSPGLGDTAMYLCATSRLPTSGGLSYEQYFGPGTRLTVT.

The CDR3 bases are TGTGCCAGCAGGCCAATCTCCGGGAGCCCGCAGTTCTTC. The encoded protein is CASRPISGSPQFF. The rearrangement uses TRBV7-8 and TRBJ2-1; TRBD2 is a possible D gene (6 bases). The V end lost 6 bases, the J end lost 12 bases, and 18 bases lay between the germline ends. Germline assignment: CDR1 SGHVS and CDR2 FQNEAQ. The CDR3 spans 13 residues.

V is TRBV11-3 and J is TRBJ1-5, with D tentatively TRBD1 (6 bases). Germline V gives CDR1 SGHNT, CDR2 YENEEA. This CDR3 comprises 17 residues. V was pared by 5 bases and J by 2 bases, with 19 bases between. The DNA for the CDR3 is TGTGCCAGCAGCCTCAGACGACAGGTCCAAGGCAATCAGCCCCAGCATTTT. Translating it yields CASSLRRQVQGNQPQHF.

The V call is TRBV11-1, the J call TRBJ1-4, with no clear D. Germline values: CDR1 SGHAT, CDR2 FQDESV (reference sequence). The ends were cut back, 6 bases at V and 4 bases at J, with 12 bases in the middle. CDR3 length: 14 amino acids. The CDR3 region is CASREDGDNEKLFF. DNA for the CDR3: TGTGCCAGCAGGGAAGACGGGGATAATGAAAAACTGTTTTTT.

This chain links TRBV5-1 with TRBJ2-1, with D possibly TRBD2 on 5 matching bases. Germline-derived CDR1 and CDR2 are SGHRS and YFSETQ. The V and J ends lost 1 base and 13 bases respectively, with 18 bases between them. This CDR3 has 14 amino acids. The chain's CDR3 is CASSLLGQRIIQFF. Here the CDR3 DNA reads TGCGCCAGCAGCTTGTTGGGTCAGCGGATTATCCAGTTCTTC.

The chain uses TRBV30 and TRBJ1-3; TRBD1 is a possible D gene (5 bases). With 0 bases removed from V and 0 bases from J, the gap between germline ends came to 21 bases. This CDR3 is 19 amino acids long. CDR1 is GTSNPN, CDR2 SVGIG, per germline (reference sequence). CDR3 nucleotide sequence: TGTGCCTGGAGTGTACTTAGCTCTTGGGGCTTAGGCTCTGGAAACACCATATATTTT. Translation: CAWSVLSSWGLGSGNTIYF.

This chain links TRBV13 with TRBJ1-3, with a tentative D call TRBD1 (5 bases). V lost 2 bases to trimming and J lost 2 bases, with 13 bases between them. Looked up from germline, CDR1 is PRHDT and CDR2 is FYEKMQ (reference sequence). The CDR3 spans 16 residues. The CDR3 nucleotides read TGTGCCAGCAGCTTAAAAGCCCCGGGGGCTGGAAACACCATATATTTT. The encoded protein is CASSLKAPGAGNTIYF.